This T cell receptor beta chain was sequenced in a study of cytomegalovirus exposure and HLA in healthy donors. General study findings and limits: It was reported in a later analysis that an Asian-associated ancestry cluster showed fewer N-insertions than the roughly 670-donor mean. Presence/absence analysis assumed near-uniform sequencing depth across donors. Investigators reported over 150 TCR beta chains as tied to cytomegalovirus.

The CDR3 runs 14 residues. CDR1 is MNHEY, CDR2 SVGAGI, per germline. V lost 4 bases, J lost 5 bases, and 12 bases lay in between. Concerning this clone itself: Its specificity is unknown.

The PCR contained 60 Vbeta and 13 Jbeta primers. Clones were sequenced by immunoSEQ multiplex PCR, and TCRdb holds only the in-frame ones, with some missing. The table includes under 200,000 clones, over 65% detected once. The sample taken for sequencing was PBMCs. This receptor was identified in a man aged 60 to 75 in good health and CMV-seronegative. The chain couples TRBV6-5 to TRBJ2-1; D possibly corresponds to TRBD1 (6 bases). CDR3 sequence: CASSFVGAHNEQFF. The CDR3, as DNA: TGTGCCAGCAGTTTTGTGGGGGCGCACAATGAGCAGTTCTTC.